These 15 T cell receptor beta chains came from one sample sequenced in a study of T-cell memory formation after mild COVID-19. Via MiXCR, TCRdb re-called the 5' RACE reads, giving one row per CDR3 protein. Seen here are 140,000 to 150,000 distinct CDR3 sequences, 20% to 25% observed once, and the top ten hold roughly 25%. The sequencing sample was made of PBMCs or a T cell subset sorted from them (not recorded which). The receptors here all came from an adult woman who had mild COVID-19 (a few samples of this study predate the infection). Cell type and time point are not known.

The chain employs TRBV24-1 and TRBJ2-7, with D unclear. CDR3 length: 11 amino acids. The V end was cut by 2 bases, the J end by 3 bases, with 1 base between. Germline lookup yields CDR1 KGHDR and CDR2 SFDVKD. In DNA, the CDR3 is TGTGCCACCAGTGATTACTACGAGCAGTACTTC. Encoded protein: CATSDYYEQYF.

J is TRBJ2-3 and V is TRBV5-1, with 8 bases identical to TRBD2. The CDR3 extends over 16 amino acids. V lost 5 bases, J lost 2 bases, and 10 bases stayed unmatched. Germline assignment: CDR1 SGHRS and CDR2 YFSETQ. The CDR3 here is CASRLAEGSSTDTQYF. The CDR3 nucleotides are TGCGCCAGCAGACTAGCGGAGGGGAGTTCCACAGATACGCAGTATTTT.

The CDR3 reads CASSFPGLAGVHEQYF. The CDR3 DNA reads as TGTGCCAGCAGCTTTCCTGGACTAGCGGGAGTCCACGAGCAGTACTTC. The V call is TRBV7-8, the J call TRBJ2-7, with TRBD2 identical over 13 bases. Germline CDR1 is SGHVS and CDR2 is FQNEAQ. The V and J ends lost 3 bases and 5 bases, in that order; junction bases with no gene match: 7. This CDR3 comprises 16 residues. Using reference TRBV7-8 and TRBJ2-7 for the parts outside the CDR3, the full variable domain is GAGVSQSPRYKVAKRGQDVALRCDPISGHVSLFWYQQALGQGPEFLTYFQNEAQLDKSGLPSDRFFAERPEGSVSTLKIQRTQQEDSAVYLCASSFPGLAGVHEQYFGPGTRLTVT.

The chain carries TRBV11-2 and TRBJ1-2; possible D gene TRBD1, 5 bases. With 5 bases removed from V and 7 bases from J, the gap between germline ends came to 14 bases. Germline CDR1 SGHAT, CDR2 FQNNGV. This CDR3 region has 13 residues. CDR3 in amino acids: CASSATGTRGYTF. DNA of the CDR3: TGTGCCAGCAGCGCCACGGGGACGCGTGGCTACACCTTC.

This clonotype was seen many times. J is TRBJ2-6 and V is TRBV7-9; D gene uncertain. This CDR3 is built from 13 residues. V shed 3 bases and J shed 2 bases, with 2 bases lying between them. Germline CDR1 reads SEHNR; CDR2 reads FQNEAQ (reference sequence). For the CDR3, the DNA is TGTGCCAGCAGCTTTCCTGGGGCCAACGTCCTGACTTTC. As protein: CASSFPGANVLTF.

The DNA for the CDR3 is TGTGCCAGCAGCCCCCCCTGGCTAGCGGTAGAGACCCAGTACTTC. Translating gives CASSPPWLAVETQYF. The chain has TRBV7-6 and TRBJ2-5, with 7 bases fitting TRBD2. This CDR3 contains 15 residues. Looked up from germline, CDR1 is SGHVS and CDR2 is FNYEAQ. With 5 bases clipped from V and 4 bases from J, the junction kept 10 bases outside the gene matches.

This clonotype has a handful of counts. This rearrangement joins TRBV7-9 to TRBJ2-7; 10 bases agree with TRBD1. The CDR3 consists of 14 residues. Germline V gene lookup returns CDR1 SEHNR and CDR2 FQNEAQ (reference sequence). V lost 5 bases, J lost 4 bases, and 5 bases stayed unmatched. The DNA of the CDR3 is TGTGCCAGCAGCAAACCGGGACAGGGGTACGAGCAGTACTTC. This encodes CASSKPGQGYEQYF.

V and J are TRBV7-9 and TRBJ1-3; D is ambiguous. In germline, CDR1 is SEHNR, CDR2 FQNEAQ (reference sequence). The CDR3 is 12 amino acids. With 4 bases removed from V and 4 bases from J, the gap between germline ends came to 5 bases. This chain's CDR3 is CASSSTGNTIYF. The CDR3 DNA reads TGTGCCAGCAGCTCCACGGGAAACACCATATATTTT.

The chain couples TRBV6-1 to TRBJ2-7; maybe TRBD1 (6 bases). The CDR3 consists of 13 residues. Germline CDR1 MNHNS, CDR2 SASEGT. V lost 8 bases to trimming and J lost 2 bases, with 13 bases between them. The chain's CDR3 is CASLWTATYEQYF. The CDR3 DNA sequence: TGTGCCAGCCTCTGGACAGCGACCTACGAGCAGTACTTC.

This clonotype occurred a few times. The chain carries TRBV7-9 and TRBJ1-2; D is uncertain. This CDR3 contains 13 residues. Per the germline V gene, CDR1 is SEHNR and CDR2 is FQNEAQ (reference sequence). V gave up 5 bases and J gave up 9 bases, with 16 bases separating them. For the CDR3, the DNA is TGTGCCAGCAGCCCCGGACGGGTTGGAAGCTACACCTTC. Protein: CASSPGRVGSYTF.

This clonotype was recorded a few times. This chain links TRBV29-1 with TRBJ2-5, with D perhaps given as TRBD1 or TRBD2 (6 bases each). The V end lost 7 bases, the J end lost 4 bases, and 7 bases lay between the germline ends. This CDR3 comprises 10 residues. The germline gives CDR1 SQVTM, CDR2 ANQGSEA. The DNA for the CDR3 is TGCAGCGGGGGGGCAGAGACCCAGTACTTC. Amino acid sequence: CSGGAETQYF.

This clonotype was observed a few times. V and J are TRBV24-1 and TRBJ2-5; 13 nucleotides line up with TRBD2. V gave up 4 bases and J gave up 4 bases; unmatched junction bases: 11. CDR1 is KGHDR, CDR2 SFDVKD, per germline. CDR3 length equals 18 residues. CDR3 in amino acids: CATSERTSGSLVGETQYF. In nucleotides, the CDR3 is TGTGCCACCAGTGAGAGGACTAGCGGGAGCCTGGTTGGAGAGACCCAGTACTTC.

The rearrangement links TRBV5-6 to TRBJ1-2; D may be TRBD1 (6 bases). In germline, CDR1 is SGHDT, CDR2 YYEEEE. This CDR3 has 15 residues. V was clipped by 3 bases and J by 6 bases, with 18 bases between them. The CDR3 region has the DNA TGTGCCAGCAGCTCACAGGGTTTCTTTGTCGATGGCTACACCTTC. This sequence encodes CASSSQGFFVDGYTF.

This clonotype was detected only once. The chain uses TRBV20-1 and TRBJ2-4; possibly TRBD2 for D (6 bases). Deletions cut 0 bases from V and 3 bases from J, with 18 bases between. CDR3 length: 17 amino acids. Germline V gene lookup returns CDR1 DFQATT and CDR2 SNEGSKA (reference sequence). CDR3 residues: CSARDPSWRGIKNIQYF. The CDR3 DNA sequence: TGCAGTGCTAGAGACCCGTCTTGGCGGGGCATCAAAAACATTCAGTACTTC.

This clonotype was seen more than once but under ten times. The chain combines TRBV9 with TRBJ2-1, with 15 nucleotides matching TRBD2. Trimming at V came to 4 bases and at J to 8 bases, leaving 10 bases not matched to a gene. Germline CDR1 SGDLS, CDR2 YYNGEE. CDR3 size: 17 residues. CDR3 sequence: CASSTRTSGGAIDEQFF. The DNA for the CDR3 is TGTGCCAGCAGCACCCGGACTAGCGGGGGGGCCATCGATGAGCAGTTCTTC.